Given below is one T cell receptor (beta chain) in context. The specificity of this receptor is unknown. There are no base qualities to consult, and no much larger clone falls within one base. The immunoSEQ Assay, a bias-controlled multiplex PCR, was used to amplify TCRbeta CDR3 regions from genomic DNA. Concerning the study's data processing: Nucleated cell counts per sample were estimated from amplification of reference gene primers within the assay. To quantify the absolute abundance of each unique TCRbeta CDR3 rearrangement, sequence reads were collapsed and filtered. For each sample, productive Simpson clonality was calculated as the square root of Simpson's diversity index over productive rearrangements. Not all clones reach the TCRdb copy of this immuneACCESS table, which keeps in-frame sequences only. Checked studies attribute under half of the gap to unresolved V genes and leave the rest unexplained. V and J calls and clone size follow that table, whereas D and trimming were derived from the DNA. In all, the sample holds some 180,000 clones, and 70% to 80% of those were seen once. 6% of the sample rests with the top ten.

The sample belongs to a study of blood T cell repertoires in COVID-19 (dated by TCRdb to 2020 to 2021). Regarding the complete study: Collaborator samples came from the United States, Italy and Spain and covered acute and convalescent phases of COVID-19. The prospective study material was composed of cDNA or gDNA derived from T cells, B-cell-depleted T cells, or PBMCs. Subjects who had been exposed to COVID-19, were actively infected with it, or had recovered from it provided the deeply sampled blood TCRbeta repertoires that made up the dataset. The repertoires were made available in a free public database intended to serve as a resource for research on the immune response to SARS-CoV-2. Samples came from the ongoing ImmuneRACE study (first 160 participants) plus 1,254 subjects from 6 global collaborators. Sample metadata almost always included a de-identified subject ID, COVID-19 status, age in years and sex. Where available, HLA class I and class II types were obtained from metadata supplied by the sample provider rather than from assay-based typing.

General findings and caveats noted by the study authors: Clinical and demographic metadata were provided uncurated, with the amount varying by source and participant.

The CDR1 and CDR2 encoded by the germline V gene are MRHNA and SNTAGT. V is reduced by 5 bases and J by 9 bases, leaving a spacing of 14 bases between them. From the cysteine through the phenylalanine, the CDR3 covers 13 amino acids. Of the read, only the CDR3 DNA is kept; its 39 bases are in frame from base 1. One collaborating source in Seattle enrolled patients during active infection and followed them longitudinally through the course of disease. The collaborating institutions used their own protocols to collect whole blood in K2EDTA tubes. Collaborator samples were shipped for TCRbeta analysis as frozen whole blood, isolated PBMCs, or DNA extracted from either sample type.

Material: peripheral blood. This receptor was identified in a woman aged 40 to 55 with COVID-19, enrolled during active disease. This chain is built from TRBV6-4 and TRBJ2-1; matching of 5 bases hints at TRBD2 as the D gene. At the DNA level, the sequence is TGTGCCAGCAGTAGCCAGGCGGGCGTTGAGCAGTTCTTC. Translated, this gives CASSSQAGVEQFF.